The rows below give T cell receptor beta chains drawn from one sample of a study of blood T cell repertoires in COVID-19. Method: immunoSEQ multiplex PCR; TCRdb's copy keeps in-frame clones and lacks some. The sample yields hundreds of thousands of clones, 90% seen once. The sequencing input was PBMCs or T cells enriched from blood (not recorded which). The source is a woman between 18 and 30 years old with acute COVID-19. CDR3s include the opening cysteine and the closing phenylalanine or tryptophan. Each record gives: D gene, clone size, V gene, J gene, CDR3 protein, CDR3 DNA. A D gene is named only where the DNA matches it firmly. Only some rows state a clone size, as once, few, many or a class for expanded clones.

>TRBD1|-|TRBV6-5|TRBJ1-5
CASRPDRGFNQPQHF
TGTGCCAGCAGACCGGACAGGGGTTTCAATCAGCCCCAGCATTTT
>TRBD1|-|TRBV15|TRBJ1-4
CATSPDRGGEKLFF
TGTGCCACCAGCCCGGACAGGGGTGGTGAAAAACTGTTTTTT
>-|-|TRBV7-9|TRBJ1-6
CASSFGGNSPLHF
TGTGCCAGCAGCTTTGGGGGCAATTCACCCCTCCACTTT
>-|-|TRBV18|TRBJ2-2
CASSPRIGVGNAGELFF
TGTGCCAGCTCACCACGGATAGGGGTCGGCAATGCCGGGGAGCTGTTTTTT
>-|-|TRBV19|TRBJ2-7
CASSSTSFGNLPVSNEQYF
TGTGCCAGTAGTTCCACCTCGTTCGGGAATCTCCCTGTCTCCAACGAGCAGTACTTC
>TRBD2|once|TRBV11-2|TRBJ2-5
CASSSGFLAGNQETQYF
TGTGCCAGCAGCTCAGGGTTTCTAGCGGGGAACCAAGAGACCCAGTACTTC
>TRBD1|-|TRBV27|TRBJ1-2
CASSETGSYGYTF
TGTGCCAGCAGTGAGACAGGGAGTTATGGCTACACCTTC
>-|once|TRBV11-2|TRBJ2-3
CASSLGRDTQYF
TGTGCCAGCAGCTTAGGGAGGGATACGCAGTATTTT
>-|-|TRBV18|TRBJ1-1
CASSPTGGNTEAFF
TGTGCCAGCTCACCGACAGGTGGTAACACTGAAGCTTTCTTT
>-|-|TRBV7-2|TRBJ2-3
CASSLGTSTDTQYF
TGTGCCAGCAGCTTAGGGACTAGCACAGATACGCAGTATTTT
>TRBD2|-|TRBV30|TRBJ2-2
CAWSGSGVRGGELFF
TGTGCCTGGAGTGGGAGCGGGGTTAGAGGTGGGGAGCTGTTTTTT
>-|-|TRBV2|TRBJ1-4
CASAAADRGNEKLFF
TGTGCCAGCGCGGCGGCGGACAGAGGGAATGAAAAACTGTTTTTT
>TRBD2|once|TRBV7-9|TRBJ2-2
CASSVGPGKAGGRGGELFF
TGTGCCAGCAGCGTCGGACCAGGGAAAGCGGGAGGCCGAGGCGGGGAGCTGTTTTTT
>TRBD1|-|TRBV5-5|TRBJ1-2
CASSLEGQGVSLGYTF
TGTGCCAGCAGCTTGGAGGGACAGGGTGTTTCATTAGGCTACACCTTC
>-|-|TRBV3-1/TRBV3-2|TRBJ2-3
CASSQAPVSTDTQYF
TGTGCCAGCAGCCAAGCCCCAGTGAGCACAGATACGCAGTATTTT
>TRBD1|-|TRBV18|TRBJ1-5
CASSPSGGGFGGQPQHF
TGTGCCAGCTCACCGTCAGGGGGAGGTTTCGGAGGTCAGCCCCAGCATTTT
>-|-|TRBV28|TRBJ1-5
CASRREISNQPQHF
TGTGCCAGCAGGAGGGAGATAAGCAATCAGCCCCAGCATTTT
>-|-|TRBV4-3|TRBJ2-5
CASSQAASGGETQYF
TGCGCCAGCAGCCAAGCAGCTTCAGGAGGGGAGACCCAGTACTTC
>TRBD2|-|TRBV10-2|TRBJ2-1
CASSKTSGRALGNEQFF
TGCGCCAGCAGTAAGACTAGCGGGAGGGCCCTGGGCAATGAGCAGTTCTTC
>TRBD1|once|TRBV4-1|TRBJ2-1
CASSQGPEGASSYNEQFF
TGCGCCAGCAGCCAAGGACCTGAGGGGGCGAGCTCCTACAATGAGCAGTTCTTC
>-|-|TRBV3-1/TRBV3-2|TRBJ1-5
CASSQYSNQPQHF
TGTGCCAGCAGCCAATATAGCAATCAGCCCCAGCATTTT
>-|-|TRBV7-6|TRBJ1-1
CASSLSTRDPMNTEAFF
TGTGCCAGCAGCTTATCCACCAGGGATCCGATGAACACTGAAGCTTTCTTT